This T cell receptor (beta chain) derives from a study of T cells in Graves' hyperthyroidism and ophthalmopathy. A word on this clonotype: Its cognate antigen is unknown. Being one base from a much bigger clone, this may be a read error.

The hyperthyroidism was newly diagnosed and had lasted under 2 months; the patients were aged 18 to 65. Study findings and constraints: Expanded thyroid clonotypes (above 0.001) were mostly also found in blood.

CDR3 length: 14 amino acids. V lost 8 bases to trimming and J lost 5 bases, with 16 bases between them. Germline loops: CDR1 KGHSH, CDR2 LQKENI. RNA transcripts gave rise to amplified TCR beta CDR3 regions. The HTBI primer set drove a first-round RT-PCR of the TCR CDR3. TCRdb reanalysed the multiplex PCR reads using MiXCR and keeps one entry per CDR3 protein. The sample consists of approximately 610,000 distinct CDR3 sequences, over 15% of them appearing once. What was sequenced was blood. The TCR was taken from a woman aged 18-35 years with Graves' hyperthyroidism. The chain joins TRBV18 to TRBJ1-5; no clear D. CDR3 in amino acids: CASPQTRGHQPQHF. The CDR3 DNA reads TGTGCCAGCCCACAAACTAGAGGACATCAGCCCCAGCATTTT. Drawing the rest from reference TRBV18 and TRBJ1-5, the complete variable domain is NAGVMQNPRHLVRRRGQEARLRCSPMKGHSHVYWYRQLPEEGLKFMVYLQKENIIDESGMPKERFSAEFPKEGPSILRIQQVVRGDSAAYFCASPQTRGHQPQHFGDGTRLSIL.